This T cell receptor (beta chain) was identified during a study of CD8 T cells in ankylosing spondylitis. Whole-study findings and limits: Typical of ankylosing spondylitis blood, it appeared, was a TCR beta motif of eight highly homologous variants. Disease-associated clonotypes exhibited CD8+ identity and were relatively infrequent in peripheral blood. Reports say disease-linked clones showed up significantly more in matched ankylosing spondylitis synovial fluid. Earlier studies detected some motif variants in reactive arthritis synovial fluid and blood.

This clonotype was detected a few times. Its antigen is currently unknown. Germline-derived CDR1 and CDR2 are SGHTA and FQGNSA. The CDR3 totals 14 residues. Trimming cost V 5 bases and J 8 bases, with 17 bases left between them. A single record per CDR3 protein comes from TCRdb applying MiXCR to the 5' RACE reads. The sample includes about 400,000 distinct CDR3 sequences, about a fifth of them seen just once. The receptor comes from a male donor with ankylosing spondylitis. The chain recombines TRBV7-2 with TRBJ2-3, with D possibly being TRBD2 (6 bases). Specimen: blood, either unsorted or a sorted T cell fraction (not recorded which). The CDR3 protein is CASSMNLAGTTQYF. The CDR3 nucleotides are TGTGCCAGCAGCATGAATCTGGCGGGAACTACGCAGTATTTT.